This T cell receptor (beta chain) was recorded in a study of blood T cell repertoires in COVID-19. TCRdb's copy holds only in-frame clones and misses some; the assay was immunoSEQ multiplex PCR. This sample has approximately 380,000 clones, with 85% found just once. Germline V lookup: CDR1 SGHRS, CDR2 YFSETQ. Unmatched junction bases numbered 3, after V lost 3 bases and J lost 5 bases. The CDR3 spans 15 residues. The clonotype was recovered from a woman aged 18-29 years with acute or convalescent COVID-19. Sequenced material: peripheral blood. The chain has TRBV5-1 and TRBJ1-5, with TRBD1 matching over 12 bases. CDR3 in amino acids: CASSSGTGGDQPQHF. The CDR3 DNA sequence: TGCGCCAGCAGCTCCGGGACAGGGGGCGATCAGCCCCAGCATTTT.